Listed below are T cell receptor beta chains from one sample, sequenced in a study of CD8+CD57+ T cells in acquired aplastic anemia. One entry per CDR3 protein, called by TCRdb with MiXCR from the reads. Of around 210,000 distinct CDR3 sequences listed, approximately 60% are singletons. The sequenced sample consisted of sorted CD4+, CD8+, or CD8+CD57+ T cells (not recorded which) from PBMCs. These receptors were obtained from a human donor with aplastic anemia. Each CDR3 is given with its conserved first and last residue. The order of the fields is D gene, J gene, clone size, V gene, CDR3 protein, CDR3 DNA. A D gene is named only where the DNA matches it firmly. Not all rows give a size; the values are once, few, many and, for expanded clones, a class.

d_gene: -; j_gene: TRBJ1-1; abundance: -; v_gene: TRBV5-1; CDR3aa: CASSPQGSLMNTEAFF; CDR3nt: TGCGCCAGCAGCCCTCAGGGGTCCCTTATGAACACTGAAGCTTTCTTT
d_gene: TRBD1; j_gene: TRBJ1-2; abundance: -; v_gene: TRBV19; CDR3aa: CASADGTGLNGYTF; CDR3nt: TGTGCCAGCGCTGACGGGACAGGCCTTAACGGCTACACCTTC
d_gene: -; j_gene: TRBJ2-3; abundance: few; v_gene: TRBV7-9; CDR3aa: CASEPGADTQYF; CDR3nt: TGTGCCAGCGAACCGGGGGCAGATACGCAGTATTTT
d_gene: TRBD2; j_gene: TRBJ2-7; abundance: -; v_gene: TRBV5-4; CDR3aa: CASSAGGGGGAYEQYF; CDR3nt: TGTGCCAGCAGCGCTGGCGGAGGCGGGGGGGCCTACGAGCAGTACTTC
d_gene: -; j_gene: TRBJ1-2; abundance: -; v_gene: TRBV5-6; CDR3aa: CASRRGGHYGYTF; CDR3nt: TGTGCCAGCAGACGTGGGGGACACTATGGCTACACCTTC
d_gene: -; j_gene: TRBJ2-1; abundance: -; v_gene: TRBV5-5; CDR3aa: CASSLGPGEGSYNEQFF; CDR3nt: TGTGCCAGCAGCTTGGGGCCCGGGGAAGGGTCCTACAATGAGCAGTTCTTC
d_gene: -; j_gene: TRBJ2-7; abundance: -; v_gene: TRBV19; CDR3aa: CASSSLAGHSNHEQYF; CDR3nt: TGTGCCAGTAGCTCGCTTGCGGGACACTCTAATCACGAGCAGTACTTC
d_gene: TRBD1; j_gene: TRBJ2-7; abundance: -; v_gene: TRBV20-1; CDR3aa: CSARRGQGYEQYF; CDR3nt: TGCAGTGCTAGGAGGGGGCAGGGCTACGAGCAGTACTTC
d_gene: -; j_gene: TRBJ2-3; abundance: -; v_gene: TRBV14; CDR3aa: CASSRGGTVSTDTQYF; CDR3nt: TGTGCCAGCAGCCGAGGAGGGACAGTCAGCACAGATACGCAGTATTTT
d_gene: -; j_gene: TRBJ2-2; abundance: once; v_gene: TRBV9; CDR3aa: CASSDVGTGELFF; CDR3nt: TGTGCCAGCAGCGACGTAGGCACCGGGGAGCTGTTTTTT
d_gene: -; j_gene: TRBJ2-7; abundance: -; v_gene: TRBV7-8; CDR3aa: CASTMGSFSYEQYF; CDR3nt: TGTGCCAGCACCATGGGGTCTTTTTCCTACGAGCAGTACTTC
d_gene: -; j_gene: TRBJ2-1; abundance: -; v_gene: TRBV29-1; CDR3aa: CSAIGRRNEQFF; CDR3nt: TGCAGCGCCATTGGGCGCAGGAATGAGCAGTTCTTC
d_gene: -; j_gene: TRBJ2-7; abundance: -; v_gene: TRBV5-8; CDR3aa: CASSLQRSGQYF; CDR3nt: TGTGCCAGCAGCTTACAGCGGAGCGGGCAGTACTTC
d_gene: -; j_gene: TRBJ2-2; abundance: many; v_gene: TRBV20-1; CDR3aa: CSARDLDTGELFF; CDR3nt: TGCAGTGCTAGAGATCTGGACACCGGGGAGCTGTTTTTT
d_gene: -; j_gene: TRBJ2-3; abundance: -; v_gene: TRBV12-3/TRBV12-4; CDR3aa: CASGLAFRDTQYF; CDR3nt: TGTGCTAGTGGTTTGGCCTTTAGGGATACGCAGTATTTT
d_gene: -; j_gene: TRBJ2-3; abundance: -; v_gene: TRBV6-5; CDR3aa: CASQGPSTDTQYF; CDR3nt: TGTGCCAGCCAGGGCCCTAGCACAGATACGCAGTATTTT
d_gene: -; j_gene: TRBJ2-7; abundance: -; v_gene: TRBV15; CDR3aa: CATSRVEGAESYEQYF; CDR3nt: TGTGCCACCAGCAGAGTAGAGGGTGCTGAATCTTACGAGCAGTACTTC
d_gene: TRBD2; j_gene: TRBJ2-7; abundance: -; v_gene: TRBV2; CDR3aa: CASSQGGTSGSEQYF; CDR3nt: TGCGCCAGCAGCCAGGGAGGGACTAGCGGGAGCGAGCAGTACTTC
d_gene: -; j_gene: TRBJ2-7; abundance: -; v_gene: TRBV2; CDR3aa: CASSEVDHEQYF; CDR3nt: TGTGCCAGCAGTGAAGTTGACCACGAGCAGTACTTC
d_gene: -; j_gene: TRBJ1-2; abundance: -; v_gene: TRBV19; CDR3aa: CASRPSPGYGYTF; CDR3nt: TGTGCCAGTAGACCTAGCCCGGGGTATGGCTACACCTTC
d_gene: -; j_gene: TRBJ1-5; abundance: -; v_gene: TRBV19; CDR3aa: CASSNHGWGGSNQPQHF; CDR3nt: TGTGCCAGTAGTAATCACGGGTGGGGAGGAAGCAATCAGCCCCAGCATTTT
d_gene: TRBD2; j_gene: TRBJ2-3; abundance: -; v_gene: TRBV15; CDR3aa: CASSLSHEVLAGDPDTQYF; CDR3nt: TGTGCCAGCAGTTTATCCCATGAGGTATTAGCGGGAGACCCAGATACGCAGTATTTT
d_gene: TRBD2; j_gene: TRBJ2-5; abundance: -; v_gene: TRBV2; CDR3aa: CASTSGRAGETQYF; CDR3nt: TGTGCCAGCACTAGCGGGAGGGCCGGAGAGACCCAGTACTTC
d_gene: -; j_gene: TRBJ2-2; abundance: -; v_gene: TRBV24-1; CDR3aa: CATSTLGPNTGELFF; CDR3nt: TGTGCCACCAGTACCCTGGGACCGAACACCGGGGAGCTGTTTTTT
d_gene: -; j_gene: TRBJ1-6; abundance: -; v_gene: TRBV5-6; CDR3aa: CASSFTRDSYNSPLHF; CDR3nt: TGTGCCAGCAGCTTTACCCGGGACTCCTATAATTCACCCCTCCACTTT
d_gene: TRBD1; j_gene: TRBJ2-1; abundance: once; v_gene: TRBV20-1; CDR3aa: CSARRPQGAGEQFF; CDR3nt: TGCAGTGCTAGGAGACCCCAGGGGGCAGGGGAGCAGTTCTTC
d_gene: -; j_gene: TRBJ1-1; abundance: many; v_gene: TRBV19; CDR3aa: CASSMGGNTEAFF; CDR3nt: TGTGCCAGTAGTATGGGTGGGAACACTGAAGCTTTCTTT
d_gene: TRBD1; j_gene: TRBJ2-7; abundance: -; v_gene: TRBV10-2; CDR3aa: CASNPGQAAYEQYF; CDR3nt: TGCGCCAGCAATCCGGGACAGGCCGCCTACGAGCAGTACTTC
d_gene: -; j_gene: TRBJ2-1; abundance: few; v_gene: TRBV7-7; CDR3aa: CAIWWGNEQFF; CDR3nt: TGTGCTATCTGGTGGGGCAATGAGCAGTTCTTC
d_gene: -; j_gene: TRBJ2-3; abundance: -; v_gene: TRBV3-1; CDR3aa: CANSRGGGFSTDTQYF; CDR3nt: TGTGCCAACAGCCGAGGCGGGGGCTTCAGCACAGATACGCAGTATTTT
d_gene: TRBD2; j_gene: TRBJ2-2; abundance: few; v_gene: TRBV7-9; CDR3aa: CASSVAGLAVTGELFF; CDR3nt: TGTGCCAGCAGCGTAGCGGGACTAGCGGTTACCGGGGAGCTGTTTTTT
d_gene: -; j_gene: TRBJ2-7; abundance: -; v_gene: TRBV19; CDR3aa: CASSIKVVGGAHEQYF; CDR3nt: TGTGCCAGTAGTATAAAGGTAGTCGGAGGCGCGCATGAGCAGTACTTC
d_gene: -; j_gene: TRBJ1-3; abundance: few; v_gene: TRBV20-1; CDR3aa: CSAPYGNTIYF; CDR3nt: TGCAGTGCTCCGTATGGAAACACCATATATTTT
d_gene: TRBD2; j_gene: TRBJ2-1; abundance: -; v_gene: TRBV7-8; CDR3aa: CASSQGSGGVYEQFF; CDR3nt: TGCGCCAGCAGCCAAGGGAGCGGGGGGGTATATGAGCAGTTCTTC
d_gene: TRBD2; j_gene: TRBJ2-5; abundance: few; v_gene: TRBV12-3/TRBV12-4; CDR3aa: CASSRLAGGRTQETQYF; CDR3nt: TGTGCCAGCAGCCGCCTAGCGGGGGGGCGAACCCAAGAGACCCAGTACTTC
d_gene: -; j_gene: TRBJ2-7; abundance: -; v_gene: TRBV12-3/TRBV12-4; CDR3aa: CASSLSSGVWREQYF; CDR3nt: TGTGCCAGCAGTTTGAGCTCAGGGGTTTGGCGCGAGCAGTACTTC
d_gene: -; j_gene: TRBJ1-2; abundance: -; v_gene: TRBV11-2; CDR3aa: CASSLAGRSWIYGYTF; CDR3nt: TGTGCCAGCAGCTTAGCGGGGAGGTCATGGATCTATGGCTACACCTTC
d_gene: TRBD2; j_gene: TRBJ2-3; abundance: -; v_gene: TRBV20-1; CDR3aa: CSAPVLAGTDTQYF; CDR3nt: TGCAGTGCCCCAGTCCTAGCGGGCACAGATACGCAGTATTTT
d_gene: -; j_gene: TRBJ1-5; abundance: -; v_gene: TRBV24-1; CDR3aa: CATSDPGAGQPQHF; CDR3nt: TGTGCCACCAGTGATCCGGGGGCAGGACAGCCCCAGCATTTT
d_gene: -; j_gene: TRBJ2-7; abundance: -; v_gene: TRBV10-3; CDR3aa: CAISDRQSYEQYF; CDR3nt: TGTGCCATCAGTGATCGGCAGTCCTACGAGCAGTACTTC
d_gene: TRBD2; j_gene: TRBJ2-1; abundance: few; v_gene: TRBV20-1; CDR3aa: CSAREGGTGLLF; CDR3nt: TGCAGTGCTAGAGAGGGAGGGACTGGGTTACTCTTC
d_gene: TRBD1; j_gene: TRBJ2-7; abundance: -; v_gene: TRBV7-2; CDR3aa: CASSLGQGLFDEQYF; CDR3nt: TGTGCCAGCAGCTTAGGACAGGGTCTTTTCGACGAGCAGTACTTC
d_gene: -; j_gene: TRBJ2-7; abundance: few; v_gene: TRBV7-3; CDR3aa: CASSPRRYEQYF; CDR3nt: TGTGCCAGCAGCCCACGAAGATACGAGCAGTACTTC
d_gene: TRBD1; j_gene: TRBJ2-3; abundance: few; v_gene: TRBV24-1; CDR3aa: CATSMGQGAITDTQYF; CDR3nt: TGTGCCACCAGTATGGGACAGGGGGCTATCACGGATACGCAGTATTTT
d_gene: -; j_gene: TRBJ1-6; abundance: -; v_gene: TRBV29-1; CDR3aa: CSVADKRSGSPLHF; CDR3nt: TGCAGCGTTGCCGACAAGAGGTCGGGTTCACCCCTCCACTTT
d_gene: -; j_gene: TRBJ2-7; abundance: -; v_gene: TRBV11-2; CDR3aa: CPSSLGTPGTEQYF; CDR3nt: TGTCCCAGCAGCTTAGGGACACCCGGAACAGAGCAGTACTTC
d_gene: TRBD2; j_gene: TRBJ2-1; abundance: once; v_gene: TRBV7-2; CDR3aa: CASSPRTSGLSYNEQFF; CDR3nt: TGTGCCAGCAGTCCACGGACTAGCGGGCTCTCCTACAATGAGCAGTTCTTC
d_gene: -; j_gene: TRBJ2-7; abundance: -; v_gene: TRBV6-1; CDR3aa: CASSKTGEQYF; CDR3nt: TGTGCCAGCAGTAAGACAGGCGAGCAGTACTTC
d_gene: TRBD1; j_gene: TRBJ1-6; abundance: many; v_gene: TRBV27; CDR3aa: CASRLQGDNSPLHF; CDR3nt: TGTGCCAGCAGACTACAGGGGGACAATTCACCCCTCCACTTT
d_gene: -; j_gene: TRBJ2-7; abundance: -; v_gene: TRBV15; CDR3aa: CATSLGGRKEQYF; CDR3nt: TGTGCCACCAGCCTAGGGGGGAGGAAAGAGCAGTACTTC
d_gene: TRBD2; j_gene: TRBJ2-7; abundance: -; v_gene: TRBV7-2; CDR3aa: CASSLFAGGNEQYF; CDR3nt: TGTGCCAGCAGCTTGTTCGCGGGGGGTAACGAGCAGTACTTC
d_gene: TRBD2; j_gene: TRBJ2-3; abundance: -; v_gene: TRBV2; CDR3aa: CASTPGGGLVKYF; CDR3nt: TGTGCCAGCACCCCGGGTGGGGGACTAGTGAAGTATTTT
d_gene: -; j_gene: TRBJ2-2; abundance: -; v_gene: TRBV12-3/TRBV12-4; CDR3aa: CASSPSPIRNTGELFF; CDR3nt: TGTGCCAGCAGTCCGAGTCCAATTCGGAACACCGGGGAGCTGTTTTTT
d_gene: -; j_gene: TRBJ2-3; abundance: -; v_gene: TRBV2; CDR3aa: CASRAGSMQYF; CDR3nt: TGTGCCAGCAGAGCTGGGAGTATGCAGTATTTT
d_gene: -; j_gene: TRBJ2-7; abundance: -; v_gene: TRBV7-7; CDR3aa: CASSLKQGYEQYF; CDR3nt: TGTGCTAGCAGCCTGAAACAGGGATACGAGCAGTACTTC